A single T cell receptor (beta chain) is shown here with its context. Its antigen is not known. It was with a sample-barcoded 5' primer and a J-beta primer mix that a second PCR of about 7 to 12 cycles was run. Each CDR3 protein is one row after TCRdb ran MiXCR on the 5' RACE reads. Here the sample spans some 850,000 distinct CDR3 sequences, roughly 25% being singletons. This sample stems from a study of blood T cells in healthy people across ages. Notes on the study in general: Calculation of diversity from one million T cells yielded estimates considered to be underestimates.

These data also formed part of another study, on T cells of mothers and their children.

This receptor was taken from a boy younger than 18 in good health. The source material was blood.

This CDR3 is CASSLRGATAREQYF. The CDR3 DNA reads TGTGCCAGCAGTTTACGAGGGGCGACAGCGCGCGAGCAGTACTTC. V is TRBV27 and J is TRBJ2-7; D is perhaps TRBD1 or TRBD2 (5 bases each). V was shortened by 2 bases and J by 6 bases, with 17 bases between the two germline ends. The CDR3 has 15 residues. Germline loops: CDR1 MNHEY, CDR2 SMNVEV (reference sequence).